These 18 T cell receptor beta chains share one sample of origin, sequenced in a study of T cells in Graves' hyperthyroidism and ophthalmopathy (dated by TCRdb to about 2019). To prepare the library, multiplex PCR was applied. Sequencing was performed on an Illumina HiSeq 2000. Amplification of TCR beta CDR3 regions was carried out from RNA transcripts. For the first round of RT-PCR on the TCR CDR3, the HTBI primer set was used together with the Qiagen OneStep RT-PCR kit. TCRdb's own reprocessing of the public reads used fastp at Q25 and MiXCR and kept productive beta chains. Rows are combined by CDR3 protein, so each entry shows the most common genes and DNA. The sample data list hundreds of thousands of distinct CDR3 sequences, and 15% to 19% of these were observed just once. The ten largest clones represent approximately 14% of the sample. Sequencing used blood. The receptors were gathered from a woman aged 18-29 years with Graves' hyperthyroidism.

This clonotype turned up a few times. One junction end disagrees with the germline gene, perhaps due to a read error. The CDR3 DNA reads TGTGCCAGCGGCTTGGCTGGGCTGACCACTGGGGCCAACGTCCTGACTTTC. Translated, it gives CASGLAGLTTGANVLTF. The chain joins TRBV5-6 to TRBJ2-6; D not certain. CDR3 length: 17 amino acids. CDR1 and CDR2 (germline): SGHDT, YYEEEE. The whole variable domain, remainder taken from reference TRBV5-6 and TRBJ2-6, is DAGVTQSPTHLIKTRGQQVTLRCSPKSGHDTVSWYQQALGQGPQFIFQYYEEEERQRGNFPDRFSGHQFPNYSSELNVNALLLGDSALYLCASGLAGLTTGANVLTFGAGSRLTVL.

This clonotype was detected many times. The chain couples TRBV5-1 to TRBJ2-3, with 7 bases matching TRBD2. The V and J ends lost 7 bases and 2 bases, in that order; junction bases with no gene match: 10. The CDR3 is 15 amino acids. Germline values: CDR1 SGHRS, CDR2 YFSETQ. CDR3: CASAVAGHATDTQYF. CDR3 sequence (DNA): TGCGCCAGCGCCGTAGCGGGCCACGCCACAGATACGCAGTATTTT.

In its sample, this clonotype was seen many times. This chain links TRBV11-3 with TRBJ2-1; 9 positions agree with TRBD2. Trimming took 2 bases from V and 7 from J; bases not matched to a gene: 15. From germline, CDR1 is SGHNT and CDR2 YENEEA. CDR3 size: 18 residues. In nucleotides, the CDR3 is TGTGCCAGCAGCTTAAGGGGCCAAATAGCGGGAGTAGGGAATGAGCAGTTCTTC. Its protein is CASSLRGQIAGVGNEQFF.

This clonotype has a count of ten or more. This chain joins TRBV5-6 and TRBJ2-1, with a tentative D call TRBD1 (5 bases). Germline CDR1 reads SGHDT; CDR2 reads YYEEEE. Trimming took off 4 bases at V and 3 bases at J, with 14 bases between the two ends. The length of the CDR3 is 15 residues. CDR3: CASSDGQTDYNEQFF. Written as DNA, the CDR3 is TGTGCCAGCAGCGACGGACAAACAGACTACAATGAGCAGTTCTTC. Full variable domain (missing parts from reference TRBV5-6 and TRBJ2-1): DAGVTQSPTHLIKTRGQQVTLRCSPKSGHDTVSWYQQALGQGPQFIFQYYEEEERQRGNFPDRFSGHQFPNYSSELNVNALLLGDSALYLCASSDGQTDYNEQFFGPGTRLTVL.

This chain connects TRBV6-2 or TRBV6-3 to TRBJ2-4, with D possibly being TRBD1 (6 bases). Germline CDR1 and CDR2: MNHEY and SVGEGT. Trimming shortened V by 5 bases and J by 2 bases, and 13 bases separated the two germline ends. The CDR3 totals 15 residues. CDR3: CASSPSRGSKNIQYF. The CDR3 region has the DNA TGTGCCAGCAGTCCCTCCAGGGGCTCCAAAAACATTCAGTACTTC.

Details on this clonotype: This clone may be a read error of a much larger clone one base away. The DNA is left out, because the CDR3 cannot be placed on it with certainty; the CDR3 is given as TCRdb lists it. The gene calls are TRBV13 and TRBJ2-5; the listed D gene, TRBD1, was not tested against the DNA. The CDR3 is 17 amino acids long, termini counted. CDR1 is PRHDT and CDR2 is FYEKMQ in the germline V gene (reference sequence). This CDR3 reads CASSGFGTGITEETQCF.

This clonotype was seen a few times. V gene TRBV7-2 combines with J gene TRBJ2-1; D possibly corresponds to TRBD2 (6 bases). Germline lookup yields CDR1 SGHTA and CDR2 FQGNSA. V gave up 5 bases and J gave up 2 bases, with 10 bases separating them. The CDR3 has 14 residues. DNA for the CDR3: TGTGCCAGCAGCCCTAGGAGGGCCTACAATGAGCAGTTCTTC. It translates to CASSPRRAYNEQFF.

The table lists this clonotype with a count of one. In DNA, the CDR3 is TGTGCCAGCAGCCTTGTTAGGCGGAGCTCTGGAAACACCATATATTTT. Its protein product is CASSLVRRSSGNTIYF. The V and J genes are TRBV7-9 and TRBJ1-3; D uncertain. The V gene lost 5 bases and the J gene lost 0 bases, with 14 bases spanning the gap. CDR3 length: 16 amino acids. Germline lookup yields CDR1 SEHNR and CDR2 FQNEAQ (reference sequence). Filled out from reference TRBV7-9 and TRBJ1-3, the complete variable domain reads DTGVSQNPRHKITKRGQNVTFRCDPISEHNRLYWYRQTLGQGPEFLTYFQNEAQLEKSRLLSDRFSAERPKGSFSTLEIQRTEQGDSAMYLCASSLVRRSSGNTIYFGEGSWLTVV.

The rearrangement uses TRBV13 and TRBJ2-7; a weak D match, TRBD2 (7 bases). Germline V CDR1 and CDR2: PRHDT, FYEKMQ (reference sequence). The CDR3 totals 18 residues. The ends were cut back, 5 bases at V and 5 bases at J, with 28 bases in the middle. The CDR3 DNA reads as TGTGCCAGCAGCCGTCTGGCCGTCCGTTGGGAGGGGGGTCACGAGCAGTACTTC. Amino acids: CASSRLAVRWEGGHEQYF.

This clonotype was counted only a few times. A clone one base away is much larger, so this may be a read error. J is TRBJ1-2 and V is TRBV7-9, with 7 bases identical to TRBD1. Germline CDR1 reads SEHNR; CDR2 reads FQNEAQ (reference sequence). The CDR3 extends over 16 amino acids. The J segment lost 8 bases and the V segment lost 4 bases, leaving 16 bases of the junction unmatched. This CDR3 is CASSSTGNNQAKGYTF. The CDR3 DNA is TGTGCCAGCAGCTCGACAGGGAACAATCAAGCTAAGGGCTACACCTTC.

The gene calls are TRBV20-1 and TRBJ1-1; D is uncertain. Germline values: CDR1 DFQATT, CDR2 SNEGSKA (reference sequence). This CDR3 is built from 15 residues. Trimming stripped 0 bases from V and 2 bases from J, with 13 bases between. The chain's CDR3 is CSARDLWLRNTEAFF. The CDR3 region has the DNA TGCAGTGCTAGAGACCTCTGGCTGAGAAACACTGAAGCTTTCTTT.

This clonotype was detected a few times. This chain connects TRBV5-5 to TRBJ1-2; possible D gene TRBD1, 6 bases. V was shortened by 4 bases and J by 8 bases, with 24 bases between the two germline ends. This CDR3 region has 16 residues. Germline-derived CDR1 and CDR2 are SGHKS and YYEKEE (reference sequence). The CDR3 DNA reads as TGTGCCAGCAGCCCGATTAGGGGGGGATTTAATACCGGCTACACCTTC. This encodes CASSPIRGGFNTGYTF.

This clonotype was seen ten or more times. The V gene is TRBV5-1, the J gene TRBJ2-1, with 12 bases matching TRBD1. Germline V gives CDR1 SGHRS, CDR2 YFSETQ. The length of the CDR3 is 15 residues. After removal of 4 bases from V and 4 bases from J, the junction contained 3 bases not matched to a gene. DNA of the CDR3: TGCGCCAGCAGCCAGGGACAGGGGGCTTACAATGAGCAGTTCTTC. It codes for CASSQGQGAYNEQFF.

With respect to this clonotype: One junction end does not reproduce the germline sequence, and a read error may be involved. The chain joins TRBV5-1 to TRBJ1-2; TRBD1 matches 8 bases. Germline V lookup: CDR1 SGHRS, CDR2 YFSETQ. This CDR3 spans 17 amino acids. In nucleotides, the CDR3 is TGCGCCGGCAGCTTGGACGGGACAGGATTTACTAACTATGGCTACACCTTC. It encodes CAGSLDGTGFTNYGYTF.

This clonotype has ten or more counts. V and J are TRBV6-6 and TRBJ1-1; D is possibly TRBD1 (5 bases). The length of the CDR3 is 14 residues. Germline lookup yields CDR1 MNHNY and CDR2 SVGAGI (reference sequence). The V end lost 2 bases, the J end lost 0 bases, and 7 bases lay between the germline ends. CDR3 amino acids: CASSYRGVNTEAFF. CDR3 DNA sequence: TGTGCCAGCAGTTACAGGGGAGTGAACACTGAAGCTTTCTTT.

This clonotype has just a few counts. The V call is TRBV19, the J call TRBJ2-7; TRBD1 agrees at 8 bases. The CDR3 loop spans 13 amino acids. V was clipped by 6 bases and J by 5 bases; unmatched bases: 6. The germline V gene has CDR1 LNHDA and CDR2 SQIVND (reference sequence). The CDR3 is CASRDRARDEQYF. CDR3 sequence (DNA): TGTGCCAGTAGGGACAGGGCCCGCGACGAGCAGTACTTC. Full variable domain (rest looked up from reference TRBV19 and TRBJ2-7): DGGITQSPKYLFRKEGQNVTLSCEQNLNHDAMYWYRQDPGQGLRLIYYSQIVNDFQKGDIAEGYSVSREKKESFPLTVTSAQKNPTAFYLCASRDRARDEQYFGPGTRLTVT.

On this clonotype itself: A much larger clone lies one base from this, so it may be a read error. V gene TRBV27 combines with J gene TRBJ2-7; 13 bases align to TRBD2. After removal of 6 bases from V and 5 bases from J, the junction contained 7 bases not matched to a gene. CDR3 length equals 15 residues. The germline gives CDR1 MNHEY, CDR2 SMNVEV (reference sequence). CDR3 sequence reads: CASSIGLAGVHEQYF. The CDR3 DNA reads as TGTGCCAGCAGCATAGGACTAGCGGGAGTGCACGAGCAGTACTTC.

This clonotype was seen many times. The V gene is TRBV12-3 or TRBV12-4, the J gene TRBJ1-6; tentatively, D is TRBD1 (5 bases). Between the trimmed V and J ends, which lost 3 bases and 6 bases, there was a span of 9 bases. There are 14 residues in the CDR3. The CDR3 nucleotides read TGTGCCAGCAGTTTCCAAGGGGCTAATTCACCCCTCCACTTT. Translated, it gives CASSFQGANSPLHF.